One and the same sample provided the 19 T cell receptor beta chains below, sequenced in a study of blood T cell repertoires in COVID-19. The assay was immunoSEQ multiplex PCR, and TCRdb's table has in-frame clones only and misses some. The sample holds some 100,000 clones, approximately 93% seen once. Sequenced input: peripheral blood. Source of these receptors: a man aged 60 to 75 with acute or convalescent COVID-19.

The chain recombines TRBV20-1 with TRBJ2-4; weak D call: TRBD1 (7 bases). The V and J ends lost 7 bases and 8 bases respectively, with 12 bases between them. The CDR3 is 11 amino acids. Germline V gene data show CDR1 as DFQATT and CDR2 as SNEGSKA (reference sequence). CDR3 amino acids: CSGQGGDIQYF. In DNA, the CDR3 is TGCAGTGGACAGGGCGGGGACATTCAGTACTTC.

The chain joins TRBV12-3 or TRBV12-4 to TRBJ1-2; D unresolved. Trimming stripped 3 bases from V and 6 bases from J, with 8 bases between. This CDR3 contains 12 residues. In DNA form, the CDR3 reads TGTGCCAGCAGTTTTCATGTCAATGGCTACACCTTC. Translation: CASSFHVNGYTF.

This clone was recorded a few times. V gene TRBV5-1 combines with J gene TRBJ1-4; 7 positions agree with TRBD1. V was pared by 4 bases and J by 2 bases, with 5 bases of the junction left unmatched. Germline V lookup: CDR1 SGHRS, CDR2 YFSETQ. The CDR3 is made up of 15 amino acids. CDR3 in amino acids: CASSDDRATNEKLFF. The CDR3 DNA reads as TGCGCCAGCAGCGACGACAGGGCTACTAATGAAAAACTGTTTTTT.

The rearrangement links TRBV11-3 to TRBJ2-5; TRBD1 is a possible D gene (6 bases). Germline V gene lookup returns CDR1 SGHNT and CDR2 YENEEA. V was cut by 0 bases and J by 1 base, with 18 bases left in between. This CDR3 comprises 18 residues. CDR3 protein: CASSLETAGTRVQETQYF. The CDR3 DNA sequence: TGTGCCAGCAGCTTAGAAACGGCCGGGACACGAGTCCAAGAGACCCAGTACTTC.

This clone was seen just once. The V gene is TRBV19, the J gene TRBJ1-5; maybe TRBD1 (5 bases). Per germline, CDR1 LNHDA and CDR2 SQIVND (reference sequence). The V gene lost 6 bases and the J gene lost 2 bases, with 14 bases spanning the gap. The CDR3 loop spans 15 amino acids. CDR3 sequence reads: CASRDRDLGNQPQHF. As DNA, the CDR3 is TGTGCCAGTAGAGATCGGGACTTGGGCAATCAGCCCCAGCATTTT. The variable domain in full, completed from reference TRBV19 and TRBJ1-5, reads DGGITQSPKYLFRKEGQNVTLSCEQNLNHDAMYWYRQDPGQGLRLIYYSQIVNDFQKGDIAEGYSVSREKKESFPLTVTSAQKNPTAFYLCASRDRDLGNQPQHFGDGTRLSIL.

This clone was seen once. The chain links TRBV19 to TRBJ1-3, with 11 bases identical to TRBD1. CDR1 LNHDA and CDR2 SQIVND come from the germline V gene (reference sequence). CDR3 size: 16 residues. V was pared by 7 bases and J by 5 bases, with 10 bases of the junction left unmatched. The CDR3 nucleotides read TGTGCCAGTAAACCGGGACAGGGGGTTCTCCGAAACACCATATATTTT. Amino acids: CASKPGQGVLRNTIYF.

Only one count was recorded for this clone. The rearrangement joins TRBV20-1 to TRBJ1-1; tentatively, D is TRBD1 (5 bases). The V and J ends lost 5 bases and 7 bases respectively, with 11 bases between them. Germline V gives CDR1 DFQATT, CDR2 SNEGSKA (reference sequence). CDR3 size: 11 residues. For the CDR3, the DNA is TGCAGTGCTGGACACGTGGGTGAAGCTTTCTTT. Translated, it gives CSAGHVGEAFF.

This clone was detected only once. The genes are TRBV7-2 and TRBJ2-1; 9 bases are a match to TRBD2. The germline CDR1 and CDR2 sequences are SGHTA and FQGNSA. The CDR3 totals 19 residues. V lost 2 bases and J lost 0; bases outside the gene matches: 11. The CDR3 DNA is TGTGCCAGCAGCTTATTCTACTTAGCGGGAGAGAGCTCCTACAATGAGCAGTTCTTC. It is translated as CASSLFYLAGESSYNEQFF.

The DNA for the CDR3 is TGTGCCAGCAGCTTAGGCGTCGCACAGCCCCAGCATTTT. Translation gives CASSLGVAQPQHF. The chain couples TRBV11-2 to TRBJ1-5; D is unclear. The CDR3 consists of 13 residues. The germline CDR1 and CDR2 sequences are SGHAT and FQNNGV. Trimming pared 1 base from V and 7 bases from J, leaving 8 bases between.

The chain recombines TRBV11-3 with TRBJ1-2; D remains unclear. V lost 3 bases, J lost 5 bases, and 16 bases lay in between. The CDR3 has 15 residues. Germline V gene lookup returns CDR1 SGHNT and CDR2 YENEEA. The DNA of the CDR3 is TGTGCCAGCAGCTTTGGGCCAGCGGAGGGATATGGCTACACCTTC. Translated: CASSFGPAEGYGYTF.

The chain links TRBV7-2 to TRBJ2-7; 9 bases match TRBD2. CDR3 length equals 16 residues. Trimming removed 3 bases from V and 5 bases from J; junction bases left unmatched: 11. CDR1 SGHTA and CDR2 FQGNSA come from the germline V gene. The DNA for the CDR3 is TGTGCCAGCAGCTTTCATTCCTTAGCGGGAGTTAACGAGCAGTACTTC. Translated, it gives CASSFHSLAGVNEQYF.

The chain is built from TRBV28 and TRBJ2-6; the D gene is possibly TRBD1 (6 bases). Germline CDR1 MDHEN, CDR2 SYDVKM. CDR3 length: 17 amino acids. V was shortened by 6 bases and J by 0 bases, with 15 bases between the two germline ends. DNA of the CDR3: TGTGCCAGCAGATTTACTACAGGGTTCTCTGGGGCCAACGTCCTGACTTTC. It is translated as CASRFTTGFSGANVLTF.

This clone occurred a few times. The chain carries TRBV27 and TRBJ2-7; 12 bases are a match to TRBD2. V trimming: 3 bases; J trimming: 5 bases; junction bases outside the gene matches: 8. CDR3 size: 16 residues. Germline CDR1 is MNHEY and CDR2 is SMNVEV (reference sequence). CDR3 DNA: TGTGCCAGCAGTTTTATCGGGCTAGCGGGAGGGGACGAGCAGTACTTC. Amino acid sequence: CASSFIGLAGGDEQYF.

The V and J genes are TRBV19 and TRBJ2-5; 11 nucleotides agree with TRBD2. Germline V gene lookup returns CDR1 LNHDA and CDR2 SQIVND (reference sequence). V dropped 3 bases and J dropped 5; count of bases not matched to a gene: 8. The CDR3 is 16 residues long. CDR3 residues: CASSITSGSIRETQYF. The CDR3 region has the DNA TGTGCCAGTAGTATCACTAGCGGGAGTATACGGGAGACCCAGTACTTC.

The DNA of the CDR3 is TGTGCCAGCAGCCCCGGGACTAGCGGGACTAGCTCCTACAATGAGCAGTTCTTC. Protein: CASSPGTSGTSSYNEQFF. The V and J genes are TRBV7-3 and TRBJ2-1; TRBD2 aligns across 13 bases. The CDR3 consists of 18 residues. V lost 5 bases, J lost 0 bases, and 7 bases stayed unmatched. The germline CDR1 and CDR2 sequences are SGHTA and FQGTGA. Full variable domain (missing parts from reference TRBV7-3 and TRBJ2-1): GAGVSQTPSNKVTEKGKYVELRCDPISGHTALYWYRQSLGQGPEFLIYFQGTGAADDSGLPNDRFFAVRPEGSVSTLKIQRTERGDSAVYLCASSPGTSGTSSYNEQFFGPGTRLTVL.

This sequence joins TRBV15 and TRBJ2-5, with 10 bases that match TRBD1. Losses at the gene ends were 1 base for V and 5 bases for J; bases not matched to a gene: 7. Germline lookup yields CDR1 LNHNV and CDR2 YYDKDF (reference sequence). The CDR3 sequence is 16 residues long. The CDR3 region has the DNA TGTGCCACCAGCAGAGGTGGACAGGGGGGGCGGGAGACCCAGTACTTC. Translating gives CATSRGGQGGRETQYF.

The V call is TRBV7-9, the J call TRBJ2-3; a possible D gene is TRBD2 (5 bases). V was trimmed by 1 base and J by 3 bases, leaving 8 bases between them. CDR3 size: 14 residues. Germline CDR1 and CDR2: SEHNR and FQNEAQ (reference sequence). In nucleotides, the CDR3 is TGTGCCAGCAGCTTAGGAGCGGATACAGATACGCAGTATTTT. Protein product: CASSLGADTDTQYF.

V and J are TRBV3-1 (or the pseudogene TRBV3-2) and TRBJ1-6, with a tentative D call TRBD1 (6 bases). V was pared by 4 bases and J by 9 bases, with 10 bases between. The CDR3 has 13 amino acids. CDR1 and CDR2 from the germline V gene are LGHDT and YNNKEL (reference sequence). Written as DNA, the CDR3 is TGTGCCAGCAGCCCAGGCAGGGGTTCACCCCTCCACTTT. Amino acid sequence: CASSPGRGSPLHF.

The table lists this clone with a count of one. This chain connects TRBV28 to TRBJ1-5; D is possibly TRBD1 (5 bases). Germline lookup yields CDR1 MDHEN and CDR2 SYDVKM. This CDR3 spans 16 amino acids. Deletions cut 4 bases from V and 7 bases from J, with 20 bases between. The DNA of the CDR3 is TGTGCCAGCAGTTCCGGACTAACGACAGATAAGCAGCCCCAGCATTTT. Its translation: CASSSGLTTDKQPQHF.